The clone carrying this T cell receptor beta chain appeared a single time. As yet, its antigen is unknown. Researchers ran the PCR with 60 Vbeta and 13 Jbeta primers. Clones were read by immunoSEQ multiplex PCR, and TCRdb kept only the in-frame ones, dropping some. The sample includes fewer than 300,000 clones, 75% to 90% of them seen just once. The CDR3 is made up of 15 amino acids. Germline loops: CDR1 SGDLS, CDR2 YYNGEE. J gave up 5 bases and V 2 bases, and 2 bases lay outside the gene matches. The sample comes from a study of cytomegalovirus exposure and HLA in healthy donors. Study results and caveats: Among CMV-associated TCR beta chains, most appeared HLA-restricted in a later analysis. A link between a missense DCLRE1C variant and TCR beta V- and J-gene trimming emerged from a later analysis. The only immune exposure information that was available was CMV serostatus. The study labeled roughly 160 TCR beta chains cytomegalovirus-associated.

The V and J genes are TRBV9 and TRBJ2-5; the match to TRBD2 covers 14 bases. The receptor comes from a girl aged 2 to 9 in good health and CMV-seronegative. The sequencing input was PBMCs. The CDR3 region is CASSVGLAGVETQYF. CDR3 bases: TGTGCCAGCAGCGTGGGACTAGCGGGAGTCGAGACCCAGTACTTC.